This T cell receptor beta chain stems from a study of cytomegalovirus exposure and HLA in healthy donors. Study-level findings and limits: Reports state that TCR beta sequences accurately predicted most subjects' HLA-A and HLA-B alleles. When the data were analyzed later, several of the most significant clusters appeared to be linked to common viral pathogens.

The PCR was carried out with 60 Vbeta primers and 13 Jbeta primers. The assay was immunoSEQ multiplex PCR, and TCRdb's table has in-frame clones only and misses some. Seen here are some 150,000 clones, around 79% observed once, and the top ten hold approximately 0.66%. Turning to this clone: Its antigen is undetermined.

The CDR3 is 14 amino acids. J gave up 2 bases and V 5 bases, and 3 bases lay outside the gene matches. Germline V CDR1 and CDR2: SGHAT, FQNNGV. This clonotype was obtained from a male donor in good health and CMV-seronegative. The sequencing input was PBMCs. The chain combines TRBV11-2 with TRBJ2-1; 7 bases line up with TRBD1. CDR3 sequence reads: CASSRGQTYNEQFF. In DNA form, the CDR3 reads TGTGCCAGCAGCAGGGGACAGACCTACAATGAGCAGTTCTTC.